This passage covers 17 T cell receptor beta chains from one sample sequenced in a study of cytomegalovirus exposure and HLA in healthy donors. In the PCR, 60 Vbeta and 13 Jbeta primers were used. TCRdb's table, derived via immunoSEQ multiplex PCR, lists solely in-frame clones and lacks some. The sample yields over 120,000 clones, around 74% seen once. Sequences were obtained from PBMCs. These receptor sequences come from a man younger than 30 in good health and CMV-seropositive.

CDR3 region: CASSSGLAGTSGANVLTF. The CDR3 DNA is TGCGCCAGCAGCTCTGGACTAGCGGGGACATCTGGGGCCAACGTCCTGACTTTC. The V gene is TRBV5-1, the J gene TRBJ2-6; 12 bases are shared with TRBD2. This CDR3 has 18 residues. Trimming at V came to 3 bases and at J to 1 base, leaving 5 bases not matched to a gene. Germline V gene lookup returns CDR1 SGHRS and CDR2 YFSETQ.

The rearrangement links TRBV4-2 to TRBJ2-6, with a tentative D call TRBD1 (6 bases). Germline V gene data show CDR1 as LGHNA and CDR2 as YNFKEQ. Trimming removed 3 bases from V and 4 bases from J, with 16 bases in between. The CDR3 consists of 17 residues. CDR3 bases: TGTGCCAGCAGCCAGGAGAACAGGGTGAACGGGGCCAACGTCCTGACTTTC. This codes for CASSQENRVNGANVLTF.

The chain employs TRBV4-1 and TRBJ2-1; D ambiguous. The V gene's germline CDR1 is MGHRA and CDR2 YSYEKL. V dropped 0 bases and J dropped 2 bases, with 5 bases sitting between them. The CDR3 length is 14 residues. CDR3 residues: CASSQEAAYNEQFF. The CDR3, as DNA: TGCGCCAGCAGCCAAGAGGCCGCCTACAATGAGCAGTTCTTC.

This clone was detected a few times. The chain recombines TRBV28 with TRBJ1-1; a possible D gene is TRBD1 (5 bases). V dropped 4 bases and J dropped 11 bases, with 14 bases sitting between them. Germline CDR1 reads MDHEN; CDR2 reads SYDVKM. The CDR3 contains 12 residues. In DNA form, the CDR3 reads TGTGCCAGCAGTTCACCCAGGGTGAGGGCTTTCTTT. As protein: CASSSPRVRAFF.

This clone was detected once. This chain connects TRBV5-1 to TRBJ1-1, with D possibly being TRBD1 (5 bases). This CDR3 is built from 13 residues. Per the germline V gene, CDR1 is SGHRS and CDR2 is YFSETQ. V shed 4 bases and J shed 5 bases, with 12 bases lying between them. CDR3: CASSHDGGTEAFF. Written as DNA, the CDR3 is TGCGCCAGCAGCCACGACGGGGGGACTGAAGCTTTCTTT.

The chain recombines TRBV29-1 with TRBJ2-3; TRBD1 might be the D (6 bases). The germline gives CDR1 SQVTM, CDR2 ANQGSEA. V gave up 2 bases and J gave up 2 bases, with 14 bases separating them. This CDR3 contains 15 residues. The CDR3 loop is CSVERWGQVTDTQYF. CDR3 bases: TGCAGCGTTGAAAGATGGGGGCAGGTCACAGATACGCAGTATTTT.

V and J are TRBV6-5 and TRBJ2-1; no definite D call. Trimming stripped 6 bases from V and 3 bases from J, with 12 bases between. The CDR3 has 14 residues. Germline V gives CDR1 MNHEY, CDR2 SVGAGI. The DNA of the CDR3 is TGTGCCAGCAGCCCATGGCCAGGCTACAATGAGCAGTTCTTC. Amino acid sequence: CASSPWPGYNEQFF.

The chain carries TRBV2 and TRBJ1-4, with 7 bases aligning to TRBD1. The germline CDR1 and CDR2 sequences are SNHLY and FYNNEI. V lost 6 bases and J lost 0; bases outside the gene matches: 13. This CDR3 region has 18 residues. The CDR3 nucleotides read TGTGCCAGCAGGAAGAGATTACAGGGGAACCCAACTAATGAAAAACTGTTTTTT. It translates to CASRKRLQGNPTNEKLFF.

This clone was observed a handful of times. The gene calls are TRBV14 and TRBJ2-7; TRBD2 aligns across 7 bases. With V trimmed by 1 base and J by 9 bases, 12 bases remained unmatched. Germline loops: CDR1 SGHDN, CDR2 FVKESK. There are 15 residues in the CDR3. Here the CDR3 DNA reads TGTGCCAGCAGCCAAGTGAGGTTGTGGCGGGGGTGGCAGTACTTC. Its translation is CASSQVRLWRGWQYF.

The rearrangement joins TRBV29-1 to TRBJ2-5; the D is unclear. Germline assignment: CDR1 SQVTM and CDR2 ANQGSEA. Trimming pared 7 bases from V and 3 bases from J, leaving 6 bases between. This CDR3 region has 10 residues. The CDR3 DNA reads TGCAGCGCTGGAGAAGAGACCCAGTACTTC. Residues: CSAGEETQYF.

The genes are TRBV5-6 and TRBJ1-1; D is uncertain. V lost 4 bases and J 11 bases, leaving 12 bases between the germline ends. This CDR3 spans 11 amino acids. The V gene's germline CDR1 is SGHDT and CDR2 YYEEEE. The CDR3 nucleotides read TGTGCCAGCAGCCTGACAAGCCAGGCTTTCTTT. Protein sequence: CASSLTSQAFF. Full variable domain (remainder filled in from reference TRBV5-6 and TRBJ1-1): DAGVTQSPTHLIKTRGQQVTLRCSPKSGHDTVSWYQQALGQGPQFIFQYYEEEERQRGNFPDRFSGHQFPNYSSELNVNALLLGDSALYLCASSLTSQAFFGQGTRLTVV.

The genes are TRBV6-5 and TRBJ2-1, with TRBD2 matching 7 bases. The germline V gene has CDR1 MNHEY and CDR2 SVGAGI. V lost 7 bases and J lost 6; bases outside the gene matches: 6. The CDR3 consists of 13 residues. The DNA for the CDR3 is TGTGCCAGCATGGGTAGCGGGTGCAATGAGCAGTTCTTC. This translates into CASMGSGCNEQFF.

This chain uses TRBV4-2 with TRBJ2-6, with D perhaps matching TRBD1 (5 bases). V lost 1 base, J lost 3 bases, and 10 bases lay in between. This CDR3 is built from 16 residues. Germline V gene lookup returns CDR1 LGHNA and CDR2 YNFKEQ. CDR3 nucleotides: TGTGCCAGCAGCCAAGTAGGGGTGGATGGGGCCAACGTCCTGACTTTC. It is translated as CASSQVGVDGANVLTF.

About this clone itself: The sample contains more than one DNA sequence encoding this CDR3. The chain couples TRBV27 to TRBJ1-5; D not resolved. Germline CDR1 MNHEY, CDR2 SMNVEV (reference sequence). With 2 bases removed from V and 4 bases from J, the gap between germline ends came to 9 bases. The length of the CDR3 is 14 residues. The CDR3 sequence: CASSLVGGNQPQHF. The CDR3 DNA reads as TGTGCCAGCAGTTTAGTGGGCGGGAATCAGCCCCAGCATTTT.

This clone was observed a handful of times. The gene calls are TRBV6-6 and TRBJ2-1; D gene unclear. Per the germline V gene, CDR1 is MNHNY and CDR2 is SVGAGI (reference sequence). Deletions cut 7 bases from V and 3 bases from J, with 4 bases between. The CDR3 spans 11 residues. The CDR3 spells CASINYNEQFF. The CDR3 nucleotides read TGTGCCAGCATAAACTACAATGAGCAGTTCTTC.

This chain uses TRBV29-1 with TRBJ2-5; 8 bases are a match to TRBD2. Trimming cost V 7 bases and J 5 bases; bases outside gene matches: 6. Germline V CDR1 and CDR2: SQVTM, ANQGSEA. The CDR3 length is 12 residues. CDR3 sequence (DNA): TGCAGCGAAAGCGGGGGAGGGGAGACCCAGTACTTC. This codes for CSESGGGETQYF.

The J gene is TRBJ1-4, the V gene TRBV30; 8 bases map to TRBD1. Trimming took 3 bases from V and 7 from J; bases not matched to a gene: 7. The CDR3 spans 14 residues. The germline gives CDR1 GTSNPN, CDR2 SVGIG (reference sequence). The CDR3 DNA is TGTGCCTGGAGGATGGGTCAGGGGGCTGAAAAACTGTTTTTT. It codes for CAWRMGQGAEKLFF.